There are a few counts of the clone carrying this TCR beta chain. Libraries were prepared by immunoSEQ multiplex PCR; TCRdb keeps only in-frame clonotypes and omits some of them. The data contain 4,500 or so clones, about 81% of them singletons. The data are from a study of brain metastases from non-small cell lung cancer. Germline V gene sequence: CDR1 LGHNA, CDR2 YSLEER. This CDR3 has 15 amino acids. V was cut by 0 bases and J by 7 bases, with 13 bases left in between. The V gene is TRBV4-3, the J gene TRBJ1-5, with D perhaps TRBD1 (5 bases). The sequenced material came from tumor-adjacent normal tissue. This TCR came from a donor at least 40 years old with non-small cell lung cancer. The CDR3 DNA sequence: TGCGCCAGCAGCCAAGATCGGGGCCTCGGGCAGCCCCAGCATTTT. Protein sequence: CASSQDRGLGQPQHF.